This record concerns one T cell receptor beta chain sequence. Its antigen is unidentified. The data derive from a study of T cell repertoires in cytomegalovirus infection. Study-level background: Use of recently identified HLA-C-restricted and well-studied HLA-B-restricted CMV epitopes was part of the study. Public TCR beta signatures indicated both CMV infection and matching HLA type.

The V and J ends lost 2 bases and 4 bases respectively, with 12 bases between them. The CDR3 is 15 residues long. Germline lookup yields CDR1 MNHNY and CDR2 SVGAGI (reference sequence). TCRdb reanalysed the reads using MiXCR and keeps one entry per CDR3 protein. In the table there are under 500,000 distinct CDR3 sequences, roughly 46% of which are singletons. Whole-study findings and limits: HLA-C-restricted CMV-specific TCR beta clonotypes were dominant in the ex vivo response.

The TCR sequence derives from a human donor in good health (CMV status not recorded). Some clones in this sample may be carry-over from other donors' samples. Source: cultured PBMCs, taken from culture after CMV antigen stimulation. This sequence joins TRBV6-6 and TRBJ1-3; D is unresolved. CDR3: CASSYHSLRGNTIYF. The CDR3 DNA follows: TGTGCCAGCAGTTACCATAGTTTGAGAGGAAACACCATATATTTT.